This record covers a single T cell receptor (beta chain). Its antigen remains unknown. The data stem from a study of T cell responses to AZD1222 COVID-19 vaccine. Using immunoSEQ multiplex PCR, the repertoire was profiled, and TCRdb retains in-frame clones only, with some absent. The sample includes 65,000 to 75,000 clones, around 82% seen only once; the top ten take about 51%. Study-wide results and caveats: Researchers took repertoire samples only after the peak T cell response had come.

The length of the CDR3 is 14 residues. Germline values: CDR1 MNHEY, CDR2 SVGAGI. The V end lost 3 bases, the J end lost 5 bases, and 13 bases lay between the germline ends. This receptor was taken from an adult who received the AZD1222 COVID-19 vaccine. V usage is TRBV6-5 and J usage is TRBJ1-1; the D gene is possibly TRBD1 (5 bases). Here the sequenced sample was peripheral blood, taken 28 days after the second AZD1222 dose. The CDR3 reads CASSYGGSGTEAFF. In DNA form, the CDR3 reads TGTGCCAGCAGTTATGGGGGGAGTGGAACTGAAGCTTTCTTT.